These 11 T cell receptor beta chains share one sample of origin, sequenced in a study of T-cell memory formation after mild COVID-19. MiXCR was run by TCRdb on the 5' RACE reads, yielding one entry per CDR3 protein. Of about 500,000 distinct CDR3 sequences in the sample, approximately 20% are singletons; the top ten hold roughly an eighth. Sequenced sample: PBMCs or a T cell subset sorted from them (not recorded which). Receptors were obtained from an adult woman who had mild COVID-19 (a few samples of this study predate the infection). Cell type and time point are not known.

The rearrangement uses TRBV5-1 and TRBJ2-3; possible D gene TRBD2, 5 bases. This CDR3 has 14 amino acids. Trimming removed 0 bases from V and 9 bases from J, with 14 bases in between. CDR1 and CDR2 (germline): SGHRS, YFSETQ. As DNA, the CDR3 is TGCGCCAGCAGCTTGGTGGTGGGAGTAGTGACGCAGTATTTT. It yields the protein CASSLVVGVVTQYF.

This clonotype was seen more than once but under ten times. The J gene is TRBJ2-1, the V gene TRBV6-1, with D possibly TRBD2 on 5 matching bases. The V end was cut by 6 bases, the J end by 10 bases, with 16 bases between. CDR1 MNHNS and CDR2 SASEGT come from the germline V gene. The CDR3 extends over 13 amino acids. The DNA for the CDR3 is TGTGCCAGCAGAGCGGATGGGGTAAAGGAGCAGTTCTTC. Protein product: CASRADGVKEQFF.

The chain employs TRBV12-3 or TRBV12-4 and TRBJ2-7; D not certain. The CDR3 loop spans 13 amino acids. With 2 bases removed from V and 6 bases from J, the gap between germline ends came to 11 bases. CDR3 DNA: TGTGCCAGCAGTTTAAAGGGTACGGGCGAGCAGTACTTC. Encoded protein: CASSLKGTGEQYF.

This clonotype has only a few counts. This chain connects TRBV4-2 to TRBJ2-3; 9 bases fit TRBD1. V was pared by 3 bases and J by 5 bases, with 21 bases of the junction left unmatched. Germline values: CDR1 LGHNA, CDR2 YNFKEQ. CDR3 size: 20 residues. Written as DNA, the CDR3 is TGTGCCAGCAGCCACATGGGGACAGGGCGGGGAGTAAGGAAGGTAGATACGCAGTATTTT. Amino acids: CASSHMGTGRGVRKVDTQYF.

V gene TRBV20-1 combines with J gene TRBJ2-5; TRBD2 matches at 9 bases. V dropped 2 bases and J dropped 4; count of bases not matched to a gene: 8. Germline V gives CDR1 DFQATT, CDR2 SNEGSKA (reference sequence). The CDR3 extends over 15 amino acids. The CDR3 is CSARRVAGEGETQYF. Here the CDR3 DNA reads TGCAGTGCTAGACGGGTAGCGGGGGAAGGAGAGACCCAGTACTTC.

The rearrangement joins TRBV5-5 to TRBJ1-5, with D unresolved. Trimming took off 0 bases at V and 2 bases at J, with 9 bases between the two ends. The CDR3 runs 15 residues. Germline V CDR1 and CDR2: SGHKS, YYEKEE (reference sequence). The CDR3 reads CASSLESWGNQPQHF. The CDR3 region has the DNA TGTGCCAGCAGCTTGGAATCTTGGGGCAATCAGCCCCAGCATTTT.

The V and J genes are TRBV7-9 and TRBJ2-3, with D unresolved. Germline CDR1 SEHNR, CDR2 FQNEAQ (reference sequence). The CDR3 contains 14 residues. Trimming removed 7 bases from V and 0 bases from J, with 11 bases in between. CDR3 DNA: TGTGCCAGCAAAGAGCTACCGAGCACAGATACGCAGTATTTT. As protein: CASKELPSTDTQYF.

The CDR3 sequence: CASSLWAGSTDTQYF. The CDR3 DNA reads TGTGCCAGCAGCTTATGGGCGGGTAGCACAGATACGCAGTATTTT. The chain carries TRBV13 and TRBJ2-3; maybe TRBD2 (5 bases). The V end was cut by 2 bases, the J end by 0 bases, with 9 bases between. CDR1 and CDR2 from the germline V gene are PRHDT and FYEKMQ (reference sequence). This CDR3 spans 15 amino acids.

The CDR3 coding sequence is TGTGCCAGCAGCTCGGGACAGAGCTCTGGAAACACCATATATTTT. Its translation: CASSSGQSSGNTIYF. V usage is TRBV7-2 and J usage is TRBJ1-3, with 7 bases fitting TRBD1. V lost 4 bases and J lost 0; bases outside the gene matches: 3. The length of the CDR3 is 15 residues. Germline V gives CDR1 SGHTA, CDR2 FQGNSA. The entire variable domain, with the rest obtained from reference TRBV7-2 and TRBJ1-3, is as follows: GAGVSQSPSNKVTEKGKDVELRCDPISGHTALYWYRQSLGQGLEFLIYFQGNSAPDKSGLPSDRFSAERTGGSVSTLTIQRTQQEDSAVYLCASSSGQSSGNTIYFGEGSWLTVV.

This clonotype was counted between two and nine times. The gene calls are TRBV24-1 and TRBJ1-1; unclear D gene. With 1 base removed from V and 3 bases from J, the gap between germline ends came to 5 bases. CDR1 and CDR2 (germline): KGHDR, SFDVKD. The CDR3 covers 13 residues. In nucleotides, the CDR3 is TGTGCCACCAGTGATTTTGCGGACACTGAAGCTTTCTTT. This translates into CATSDFADTEAFF.

The chain is built from TRBV7-6 and TRBJ1-1; D is undetermined. Deletions cut 6 bases from V and 7 bases from J, with 9 bases between. This CDR3 is 11 amino acids long. Germline values: CDR1 SGHVS, CDR2 FNYEAQ. The CDR3 loop reads CASSSQYEAFF. CDR3 nucleotides: TGTGCCAGCAGTTCGCAGTATGAAGCTTTCTTT.